This entry lists 18 T cell receptor beta chains sequenced from one sample in a study of a mutant IDH1 vaccine in newly diagnosed glioma. Some clones are missing from TCRdb's copy, which holds only in-frame ones; the method was immunoSEQ multiplex PCR. The sample holds roughly 50,000 clones, about 80% seen once. Specified time point: week 5, during vaccination. Vaccine doses each comprised 300 ug of mutant IDH1 20-mer peptide, with topical imiquimod. Their antigens are not known. Material: PBMCs, obtained from a glioma patient whose treatment included an IDH1 peptide vaccine. These receptors were obtained from a man between 25 and 39 years old with glioma.

The chain combines TRBV19 with TRBJ2-7; no clear D. V shed 1 base and J shed 3 bases, with 10 bases lying between them. Germline lookup yields CDR1 LNHDA and CDR2 SQIVND (reference sequence). The CDR3 contains 14 residues. CDR3 sequence: CASSIVGRSYEQYF. CDR3 in DNA: TGTGCCAGTAGTATAGTCGGCCGCAGCTACGAGCAGTACTTC.

The chain uses TRBV5-6 and TRBJ1-6; unclear D gene. The CDR3 is made up of 17 amino acids. Germline CDR1 SGHDT, CDR2 YYEEEE. V was trimmed by 0 bases and J by 4 bases, leaving 14 bases between them. CDR3 DNA sequence: TGTGCCAGCAGCTTGGTTGAGACGGTAGATTATAATTCACCCCTCCACTTT. Protein sequence: CASSLVETVDYNSPLHF.

The chain joins TRBV5-5 to TRBJ2-7; 7 nucleotides match TRBD1. Germline V lookup: CDR1 SGHKS, CDR2 YYEKEE (reference sequence). The CDR3 spans 14 residues. The V segment lost 1 base and the J segment 2 bases; nucleotides outside the gene matches: 3. CDR3 DNA sequence: TGTGCCAGCAGCTTGCTAGGACAGGCCTACGAGCAGTACTTC. It codes for CASSLLGQAYEQYF.

This chain connects TRBV7-8 to TRBJ1-2; D is unresolved. Trimming shortened V by 2 bases and J by 6 bases, and 16 bases separated the two germline ends. From germline, CDR1 is SGHVS and CDR2 FQNEAQ. The CDR3 is made up of 15 amino acids. The CDR3 spells CASSLQSRTQNGYTF. CDR3 nucleotide sequence: TGTGCCAGCAGCTTACAATCCAGGACCCAAAATGGCTACACCTTC.

The gene calls are TRBV11-2 and TRBJ1-4, with D unresolved. The germline V and J ends were trimmed by 5 bases and 8 bases, with 18 bases remaining between them. The CDR3 length is 15 residues. Germline CDR1 reads SGHAT; CDR2 reads FQNNGV. CDR3 amino acids: CASSLYRTPEEKLFF. The CDR3 nucleotides are TGTGCCAGCAGCCTCTATAGGACCCCAGAGGAAAAACTGTTTTTT. The entire variable domain, with the rest obtained from reference TRBV11-2 and TRBJ1-4, is as follows: EAGVAQSPRYKIIEKRQSVAFWCNPISGHATLYWYQQILGQGPKLLIQFQNNGVVDDSQLPKDRFSAERLKGVDSTLKIQPAKLEDSAVYLCASSLYRTPEEKLFFGSGTQLSVL.

The rearrangement uses TRBV7-6 and TRBJ1-2; TRBD1 matches at 7 bases. Germline trimming cut 6 bases from V and 4 bases from J; bases unmatched to any gene: 14. Germline V CDR1 and CDR2: SGHVS, FNYEAQ. This CDR3 is built from 16 residues. CDR3 bases: TGTGCCAGCAGGGCCGGGACAGTGGGGCGGGCCTATGGCTACACCTTC. Translating gives CASRAGTVGRAYGYTF.

This clone was observed a handful of times. This CDR3 reads CASSVGGKPHHRFGYTF. CDR3 DNA: TGTGCCAGCAGCGTAGGCGGGAAACCCCACCACCGGTTTGGCTACACCTTC. J is TRBJ1-2 and V is TRBV9; D ambiguous. Germline-derived CDR1 and CDR2 are SGDLS and YYNGEE. This CDR3 spans 17 amino acids. V lost 0 bases, J lost 7 bases, and 22 bases lay in between.

The chain has TRBV5-6 and TRBJ2-7; tentative D call: TRBD2 (5 bases). Per the germline V gene, CDR1 is SGHDT and CDR2 is YYEEEE. The CDR3 sequence is 14 residues long. V was shortened by 1 base and J by 0 bases, with 8 bases between the two germline ends. As DNA, the CDR3 is TGTGCCAGCAGCTTGTCCGGGAACTCCTACGAGCAGTACTTC. Its protein is CASSLSGNSYEQYF.

J is TRBJ2-7 and V is TRBV6-1; 8 bases fit TRBD1. CDR3 length equals 15 residues. V shed 5 bases, J shed 7 bases, and the junction held 13 bases outside the gene matches. Germline CDR1 is MNHNS and CDR2 is SASEGT. CDR3 DNA sequence: TGTGCCAGCAGTCCGCAGGGGACAGGTGCGAGGGAGCAGTACTTC. Amino acid sequence: CASSPQGTGAREQYF.

The V and J genes are TRBV11-2 and TRBJ2-1, with 8 positions matching TRBD1. Germline V gene lookup returns CDR1 SGHAT and CDR2 FQNNGV. V was clipped by 2 bases and J by 7 bases; unmatched bases: 1. CDR3 length equals 13 residues. This CDR3 is CASSLTGGNEQFF. CDR3 coding DNA: TGTGCCAGCAGCTTAACAGGGGGGAATGAGCAGTTCTTC.

The chain links TRBV11-2 to TRBJ1-2; D is uncertain. Trimming removed 5 bases from V and 2 bases from J, with 9 bases in between. This CDR3 region has 13 residues. Per germline, CDR1 SGHAT and CDR2 FQNNGV. The CDR3 nucleotides are TGTGCCAGCAGCCCGAGTGAGAACTATGGCTACACCTTC. It translates to CASSPSENYGYTF.

The V call is TRBV6-1, the J call TRBJ2-5; possible D gene TRBD1, 6 bases. The J call is uncertain, as TRBJ2-7 better fits the DNA end. This CDR3 comprises 15 residues. Germline CDR1 and CDR2: MNHNS and SASEGT. CDR3 sequence: CASSAVADSSYEQYF. The CDR3 DNA reads as TGTGCCAGCAGTGCTGTCGCGGACAGCTCCTACGAGCAGTACTTC.

This sequence joins TRBV19 and TRBJ2-3; D possibly matches TRBD1 or TRBD2 (5 bases each). V was pared by 4 bases and J by 5 bases, with 19 bases between. Germline CDR1 is LNHDA and CDR2 is SQIVND (reference sequence). This CDR3 is 16 amino acids long. The CDR3 protein is CASSTRDRGRGDTQYF. The CDR3 bases are TGTGCCAGTAGTACCCGGGATAGGGGAAGGGGAGATACGCAGTATTTT.

The rearrangement uses TRBV6-1 and TRBJ1-2; 7 bases fit TRBD1. The V gene end was trimmed by 2 bases and the J gene end by 4 bases; junction bases not matched to a gene: 4. CDR1 MNHNS and CDR2 SASEGT come from the germline V gene. The CDR3 is made up of 14 amino acids. CDR3 nucleotides: TGTGCCAGCAGTGAACCGACAGGGATCTATGGCTACACCTTC. Translated: CASSEPTGIYGYTF.

V and J are TRBV18 and TRBJ2-5; no definite D call. The CDR3 runs to 12 residues. Trimming removed 3 bases from V and 1 base from J, with 3 bases in between. Germline V gene data show CDR1 as KGHSH and CDR2 as LQKENI. The DNA of the CDR3 is TGTGCCAGCTCACCCCTCCAAGAGACCCAGTACTTC. Protein sequence: CASSPLQETQYF.

This clone has more than one count but fewer than ten. The V call is TRBV5-4, the J call TRBJ2-4; D may be TRBD2 (7 bases). V lost 4 bases to trimming and J lost 4 bases, with 15 bases between them. CDR1 and CDR2 (germline): SGHNT, YYREEE (reference sequence). There are 15 residues in the CDR3. This CDR3 is CASSEGEGRKNIQYF. The DNA of the CDR3 is TGTGCCAGCAGCGAGGGGGAGGGAAGGAAAAACATTCAGTACTTC.

The rearrangement uses TRBV4-2 and TRBJ1-2; 10 nucleotides align to TRBD1. CDR1 LGHNA and CDR2 YNFKEQ come from the germline V gene. V shed 3 bases, J shed 8 bases, and the junction held 12 bases outside the gene matches. There are 16 residues in the CDR3. The DNA for the CDR3 is TGTGCCAGCAGCCAGAACCCGGGACAGGGGACGGGGGGCTACACCTTC. Encoded protein: CASSQNPGQGTGGYTF.

The chain recombines TRBV7-6 with TRBJ2-2; 8 bases map to TRBD2. CDR1 and CDR2 from the germline V gene are SGHVS and FNYEAQ. The CDR3 contains 16 residues. Unmatched junction bases numbered 7, after V lost 5 bases and J lost 2 bases. The DNA for the CDR3 is TGTGCCAGCAGCGTAACGGGGGGGTTTAACACCGGGGAGCTGTTTTTT. This sequence encodes CASSVTGGFNTGELFF.